Listed here is a single TCR beta chain. This sample was taken from a study of blood T cell repertoires in COVID-19. Study overall: Samples taken during acute and convalescent COVID-19 were collected in the United States, Italy and Spain. Sample material is recorded as cDNA or gDNA derived from T cells, B-cell-depleted T cells, or PBMCs.

The V end lost 5 bases, the J end lost 9 bases, and 16 bases lay between the germline ends. The germline V gene has CDR1 MDHEN and CDR2 SYDVKM. CDR3 size: 13 residues. Authors' analysis steps: Amplified reference gene primers provided the basis for estimating nucleated cell counts. Here immunoSEQ multiplex PCR was the method, and the copy in TCRdb shows in-frame clones only, minus some. The V and J calls and clone size were taken over from that table, and D and trimming were inferred from the DNA. The table records 310,000 or so clones, more than 75% of them present only once. Sequencing was done on a sample of peripheral blood. This TCR was recovered from a woman in her forties or fifties with active or convalescent COVID-19. The chain has TRBV28 and TRBJ1-1, with a possible D match to TRBD1 (6 bases). The CDR3 region is CASSNGGVKKAFF. In DNA, the CDR3 is TGTGCCAGCAGTAATGGGGGCGTTAAGAAAGCTTTCTTT. Together with reference TRBV28 and TRBJ1-1, the CDR3 gives the full variable domain: DVKVTQSSRYLVKRTGEKVFLECVQDMDHENMFWYRQDPGLGLRLIYFSYDVKMKEKGDIPEGYSVSREKKERFSLILESASTNQTSMYLCASSNGGVKKAFFGQGTRLTVV.